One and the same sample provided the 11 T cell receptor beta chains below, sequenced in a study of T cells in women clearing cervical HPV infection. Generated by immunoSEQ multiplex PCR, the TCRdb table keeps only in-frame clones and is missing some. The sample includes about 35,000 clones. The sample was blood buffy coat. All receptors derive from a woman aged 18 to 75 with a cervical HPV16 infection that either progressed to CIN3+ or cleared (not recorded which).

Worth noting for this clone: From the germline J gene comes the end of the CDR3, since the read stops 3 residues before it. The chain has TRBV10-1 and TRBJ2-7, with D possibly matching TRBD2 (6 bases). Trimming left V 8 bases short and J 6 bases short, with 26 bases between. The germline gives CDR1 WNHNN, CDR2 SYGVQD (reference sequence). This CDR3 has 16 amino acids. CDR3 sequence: CASPFHGDSTTFEQYF. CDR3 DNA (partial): TGCGCCAGCCCTTTTCACGGGGACTCCACAACCTTCGAG.

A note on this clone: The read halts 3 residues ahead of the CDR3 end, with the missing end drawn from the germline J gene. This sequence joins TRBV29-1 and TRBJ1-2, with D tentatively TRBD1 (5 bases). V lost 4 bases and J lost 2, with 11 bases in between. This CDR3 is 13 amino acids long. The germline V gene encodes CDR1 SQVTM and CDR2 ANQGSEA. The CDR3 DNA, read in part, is TGCAGCGTTGCTCCAGGGTACAACTATGGC. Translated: CSVAPGYNYG. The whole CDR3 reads CSVAPGYNYGYTF.

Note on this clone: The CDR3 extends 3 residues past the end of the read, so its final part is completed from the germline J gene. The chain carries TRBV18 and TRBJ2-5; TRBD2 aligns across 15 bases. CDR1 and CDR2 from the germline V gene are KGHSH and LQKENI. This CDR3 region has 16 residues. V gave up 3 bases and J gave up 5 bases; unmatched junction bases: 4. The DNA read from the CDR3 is TGTGCCAGCTCACCCTCGGGACTAGCGGGAGGCGAGACC. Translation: CASSPSGLAGGET. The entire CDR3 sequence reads CASSPSGLAGGETQYF.

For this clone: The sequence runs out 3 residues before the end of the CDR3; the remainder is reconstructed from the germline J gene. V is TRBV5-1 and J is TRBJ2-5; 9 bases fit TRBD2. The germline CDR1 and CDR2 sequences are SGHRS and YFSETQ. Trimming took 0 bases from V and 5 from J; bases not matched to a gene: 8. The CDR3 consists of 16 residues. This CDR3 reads CASSLAQGLAWETQYF. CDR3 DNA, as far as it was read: TGCGCCAGCAGCTTGGCCCAGGGACTAGCATGGGAGACC. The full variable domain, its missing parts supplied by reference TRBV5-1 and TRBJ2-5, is KAGVTQTPRYLIKTRGQQVTLSCSPISGHRSVSWYQQTPGQGLQFLFEYFSETQRNKGNFPGRFSGRQFSNSRSEMNVSTLELGDSALYLCASSLAQGLAWETQYFGPGTRLLVL.

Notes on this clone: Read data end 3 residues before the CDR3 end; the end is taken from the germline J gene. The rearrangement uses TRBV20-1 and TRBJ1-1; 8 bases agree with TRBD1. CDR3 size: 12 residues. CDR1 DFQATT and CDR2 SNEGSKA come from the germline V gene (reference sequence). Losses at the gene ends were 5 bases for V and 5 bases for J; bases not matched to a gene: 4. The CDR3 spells CSAPTGETEAFF. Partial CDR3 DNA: TGCAGTGCTCCGACAGGGGAGACTGAA.

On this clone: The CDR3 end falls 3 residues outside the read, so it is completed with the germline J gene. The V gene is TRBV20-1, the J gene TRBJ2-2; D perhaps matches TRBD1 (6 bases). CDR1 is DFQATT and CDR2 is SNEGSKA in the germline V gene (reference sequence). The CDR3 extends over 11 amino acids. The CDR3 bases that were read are TGCAGTGCTTGGACAGATGAAACG. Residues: CSAWTDET. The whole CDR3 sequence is CSAWTDETLFF.

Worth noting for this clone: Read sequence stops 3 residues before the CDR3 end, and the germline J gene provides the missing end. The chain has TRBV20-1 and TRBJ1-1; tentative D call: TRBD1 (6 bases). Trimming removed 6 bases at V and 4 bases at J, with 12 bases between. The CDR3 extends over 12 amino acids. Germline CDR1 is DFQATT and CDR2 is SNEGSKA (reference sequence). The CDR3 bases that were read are TGCAGTGCCAGGCAGGGGAGCACTGAA. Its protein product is CSARQGSTE. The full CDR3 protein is CSARQGSTEAFF.

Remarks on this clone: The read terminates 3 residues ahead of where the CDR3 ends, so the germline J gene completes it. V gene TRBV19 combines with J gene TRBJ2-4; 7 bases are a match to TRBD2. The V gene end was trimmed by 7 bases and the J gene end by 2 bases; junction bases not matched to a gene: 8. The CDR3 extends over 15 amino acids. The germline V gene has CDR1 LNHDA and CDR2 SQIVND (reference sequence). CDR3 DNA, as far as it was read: TGTGCCAGTACCTTGAGCGGGAAAACCAAAAACATT. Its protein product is CASTLSGKTKNI. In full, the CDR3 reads CASTLSGKTKNIQYF.

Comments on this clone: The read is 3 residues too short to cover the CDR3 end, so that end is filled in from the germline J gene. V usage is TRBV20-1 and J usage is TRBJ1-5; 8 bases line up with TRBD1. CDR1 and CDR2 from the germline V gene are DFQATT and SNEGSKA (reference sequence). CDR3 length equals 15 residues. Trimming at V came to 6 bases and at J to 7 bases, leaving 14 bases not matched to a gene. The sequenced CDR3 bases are TGCAGTGCCAGGGGGATATACAGGGGGTACCAGCCC. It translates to CSARGIYRGYQP. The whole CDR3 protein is CSARGIYRGYQPQHF.

Incomplete CDR3 DNA: TGTGCCAGCAGTTTTAGCCCTTTCGGGACAGGGGGCAGCGAG. Its translation: CASSFSPFGTGGSE. The entire CDR3 protein is CASSFSPFGTGGSEQYF. The chain has TRBV28 and TRBJ2-7; TRBD1 agrees at 12 bases. The observed sequence ends 3 residues before the CDR3 terminus, with the missing tail filled in from the germline J gene. With V trimmed by 3 bases and J by 6 bases, 12 bases remained unmatched. The CDR3 length is 17 residues. Germline CDR1 MDHEN, CDR2 SYDVKM.

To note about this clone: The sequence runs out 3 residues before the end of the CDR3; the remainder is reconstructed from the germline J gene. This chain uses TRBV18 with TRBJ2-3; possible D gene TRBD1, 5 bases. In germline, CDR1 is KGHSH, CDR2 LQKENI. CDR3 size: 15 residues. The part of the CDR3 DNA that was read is TGTGCCAGCTCACCAGGGCAGGGTACGGAAGAGACG. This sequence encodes CASSPGQGTEET. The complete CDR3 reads CASSPGQGTEETQYF. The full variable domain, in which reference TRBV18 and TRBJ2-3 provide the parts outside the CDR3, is NAGVMQNPRHLVRRRGQEARLRCSPMKGHSHVYWYRQLPEEGLKFMVYLQKENIIDESGMPKERFSAEFPKEGPSILRIQQVVRGDSAAYFCASSPGQGTEETQYFGPGTRLTVL.